One sample yielded the 14 T cell receptor beta chains listed below, sequenced in a study of CD8 T cells in ankylosing spondylitis. Each CDR3 protein is one row after TCRdb ran MiXCR on the 5' RACE reads. The sample carries 250,000 or so distinct CDR3 sequences, under 12% recorded once. Input material: blood, either unsorted or a sorted T cell fraction (not recorded which). These receptors were taken from a male donor with ankylosing spondylitis or in good health (not recorded which).

This clonotype was detected many times. The chain recombines TRBV20-1 with TRBJ2-1; 8 nucleotides match TRBD1. CDR3 length: 12 amino acids. In germline, CDR1 is DFQATT, CDR2 SNEGSKA (reference sequence). V shed 2 bases and J 10 bases; nucleotides not matched to a gene: 4. The DNA for the CDR3 is TGCAGTGCTAGACAGGGGGCAGAGGAGCAGTTCTTC. Its protein is CSARQGAEEQFF.

The V gene is TRBV4-1, the J gene TRBJ2-7; TRBD2 matches 9 bases. CDR3 length: 15 residues. With V trimmed by 2 bases and J by 4 bases, 6 bases remained unmatched. The germline CDR1 and CDR2 sequences are MGHRA and YSYEKL. CDR3 in DNA: TGCGCCAGCAGCCAATTAAGGACTAGCGTTTACGAGCAGTACTTC. This sequence encodes CASSQLRTSVYEQYF.

This clonotype was detected many times. The gene calls are TRBV6-1 and TRBJ1-5, with 7 bases that match TRBD1. Germline CDR1 reads MNHNS; CDR2 reads SASEGT. The CDR3 runs 16 residues. The V segment lost 3 bases and the J segment 5 bases; nucleotides outside the gene matches: 10. CDR3 nucleotide sequence: TGTGCCAGCAGTGAGAGAGGGGGCCCGCAGGATCAGCCCCAGCATTTT. It specifies CASSERGGPQDQPQHF.

This rearrangement joins TRBV29-1 to TRBJ2-6; D might be TRBD2 (6 bases). The V gene lost 6 bases and the J gene lost 13 bases, with 16 bases spanning the gap. The CDR3 loop spans 12 amino acids. Germline CDR1 and CDR2: SQVTM and ANQGSEA. CDR3 residues: CSVEGTPEVLTF. The CDR3 DNA reads TGCAGCGTCGAGGGGACTCCCGAAGTCCTGACTTTC. The whole variable domain, remainder taken from reference TRBV29-1 and TRBJ2-6, is SAVISQKPSRDICQRGTSLTIQCQVDSQVTMMFWYRQQPGQSLTLIATANQGSEATYESGFVIDKFPISRPNLTFSTLTVSNMSPEDSSIYLCSVEGTPEVLTFGAGSRLTVL.

This clonotype appeared many times. In DNA, the CDR3 is TGCAGTGCTAGGGGGTCCACCGGGGAGCTGTTTTTT. Its translation is CSARGSTGELFF. This chain connects TRBV20-1 to TRBJ2-2; D ambiguous. Trimming pared 3 bases from V and 4 bases from J, leaving 6 bases between. The length of the CDR3 is 12 residues. Germline CDR1 DFQATT, CDR2 SNEGSKA (reference sequence).

Ten or more counts support this clonotype. V and J are TRBV7-2 and TRBJ2-5; D unclear. The CDR3 is 12 residues long. The germline V and J ends were trimmed by 0 bases and 4 bases, with 3 bases remaining between them. The germline gives CDR1 SGHTA, CDR2 FQGNSA. The CDR3 protein is CASSLAIETQYF. Written as DNA, the CDR3 is TGTGCCAGCAGCTTAGCGATAGAGACCCAGTACTTC.

The table lists this clonotype with many counts. V is TRBV6-4 and J is TRBJ1-1; D gene uncertain. V gave up 0 bases and J gave up 5 bases, with 10 bases separating them. CDR3 length: 14 residues. In germline, CDR1 is MRHNA, CDR2 SNTAGT. In DNA form, the CDR3 reads TGTGCCAGCAGTGACTCTGCTTCTCGGACTGAAGCTTTCTTT. Translation gives CASSDSASRTEAFF.

The chain has TRBV29-1 and TRBJ2-2; 9 bases are a match to TRBD2. Looked up from germline, CDR1 is SQVTM and CDR2 is ANQGSEA. This CDR3 comprises 16 residues. V shed 2 bases and J 4 bases; nucleotides not matched to a gene: 8. This CDR3 reads CSVERGGAPGTGELFF. For the CDR3, the DNA is TGCAGCGTTGAACGCGGGGGGGCACCCGGCACCGGGGAGCTGTTTTTT.

The table lists this clonotype with many counts. The chain carries TRBV20-1 and TRBJ2-7, with 8 bases matching TRBD1. V was clipped by 6 bases and J by 5 bases; unmatched bases: 12. Germline V gene sequence: CDR1 DFQATT, CDR2 SNEGSKA (reference sequence). The CDR3 sequence is 14 residues long. The DNA for the CDR3 is TGCAGTGCCCTCTCCAGGACAGGGACCAACGAGCAGTACTTC. Residues: CSALSRTGTNEQYF.

This clonotype showed up just a few times. The gene calls are TRBV30 and TRBJ2-7; 7 positions match TRBD1. The CDR3 is 14 amino acids. Per germline, CDR1 GTSNPN and CDR2 SVGIG (reference sequence). J gave up 2 bases and V 0 bases, and 4 bases lay outside the gene matches. CDR3 bases: TGTGCCTGGAGTGTACAGGGGTTAGCCTACGAGCAGTACTTC. Encoded protein: CAWSVQGLAYEQYF.

This clonotype came up many times. The V gene is TRBV3-1, the J gene TRBJ2-7; D uncertain. The V gene lost 2 bases and the J gene lost 2 bases, with 10 bases spanning the gap. The CDR3 spans 14 residues. Germline V gene sequence: CDR1 LGHDT, CDR2 YNNKEL (reference sequence). The CDR3: CASSQHPVTYEQYF. CDR3 sequence (DNA): TGTGCCAGCAGCCAACATCCAGTTACCTACGAGCAGTACTTC.

Ten or more counts support this clonotype. This chain links TRBV29-1 with TRBJ2-3; D may correspond to TRBD1 or TRBD2 (5 bases each). The CDR3 spans 13 residues. Germline V CDR1 and CDR2: SQVTM, ANQGSEA. V was cut by 3 bases and J by 0 bases, with 7 bases left in between. The CDR3, as DNA: TGCAGCGTTGAGGGACGGAGCACAGATACGCAGTATTTT. It translates to CSVEGRSTDTQYF.

In this sample, this clonotype turned up many times. The V and J genes are TRBV3-1 and TRBJ2-3, with D perhaps matching TRBD1 (5 bases). The germline gives CDR1 LGHDT, CDR2 YNNKEL (reference sequence). There are 16 residues in the CDR3. V gave up 4 bases and J gave up 4 bases, with 18 bases separating them. CDR3 coding DNA: TGTGCCAGCAGCCGAGGCAAGGGGATCGTTTCAGATACGCAGTATTTT. It yields the protein CASSRGKGIVSDTQYF.

This clonotype appeared many times. This chain uses TRBV12-3 or TRBV12-4 with TRBJ2-1, with D perhaps TRBD1 (6 bases). The CDR3 is 15 residues long. V shed 9 bases and J shed 8 bases, with 23 bases lying between them. The CDR3 DNA reads TGTGCCAGTTTACTCTCAGCGAACAGGGTCTATGAGCAGTTCTTC. As protein: CASLLSANRVYEQFF.